The 23 T cell receptor beta chains below come from one sample, sequenced in a study of blood T cell repertoires in COVID-19. Produced via immunoSEQ multiplex PCR; TCRdb's table is partial and in-frame only. The table lists over 130,000 clones, roughly 81% of them singletons. Sequencing input: PBMCs or T cells enriched from blood (not recorded which). These receptors came from a woman aged 45-60 years with acute COVID-19.

CDR3 region: CASSLDRGEPYYGYTF. DNA of the CDR3: TGCGCCAGCAGCTTGGACAGGGGGGAACCTTACTATGGCTACACCTTC. V gene TRBV5-1 combines with J gene TRBJ1-2; TRBD1 aligns across 8 bases. After removal of 0 bases from V and 3 bases from J, the junction contained 7 bases not matched to a gene. Germline V gene data show CDR1 as SGHRS and CDR2 as YFSETQ. The length of the CDR3 is 16 residues.

This clone was seen only a few times. This chain joins TRBV6-4 and TRBJ2-3; 10 nucleotides agree with TRBD2. The germline V gene encodes CDR1 MRHNA and CDR2 SNTAGT. The CDR3 has 16 residues. Trimming at V came to 3 bases and at J to 1 base, leaving 4 bases not matched to a gene. Written as DNA, the CDR3 is TGTGCCAGCAGTGAGTCCGGGACTAGCGGCACAGATACGCAGTATTTT. It specifies CASSESGTSGTDTQYF.

The chain has TRBV3-1 (or the pseudogene TRBV3-2) and TRBJ2-2, with D perhaps TRBD2 (6 bases). V dropped 10 bases and J dropped 7 bases, with 13 bases sitting between them. Germline CDR1 and CDR2: LGHDT and YNNKEL (reference sequence). The CDR3 has 12 amino acids. In DNA, the CDR3 is TGTGCCACCCGACCGGGGGACGGGGAGCTGTTTTTT. It specifies CATRPGDGELFF.

In its sample, this clone was seen once. V usage is TRBV9 and J usage is TRBJ2-5, with D unclear. Germline CDR1 and CDR2: SGDLS and YYNGEE. V lost 0 bases and J lost 5, with 11 bases in between. The CDR3 sequence is 14 residues long. As DNA, the CDR3 is TGTGCCAGCAGCGTAGGAGGCACGGCGGAGACCCAGTACTTC. It translates to CASSVGGTAETQYF.

The chain couples TRBV5-3 to TRBJ1-5; D might be TRBD1 (5 bases). TRBV5-3 is reported as an ORF; its role is uncertain. This CDR3 is 17 amino acids long. V lost 6 bases and J 0 bases, leaving 19 bases between the germline ends. The DNA for the CDR3 is TGTGCCAGAACAAAGGAGGGGCGCATCCATAGCAATCAGCCCCAGCATTTT. It specifies CARTKEGRIHSNQPQHF.

J is TRBJ1-2 and V is TRBV5-1, with TRBD1 identical over 9 bases. CDR3 length equals 15 residues. Trimming at V came to 0 bases and at J to 7 bases, leaving 7 bases not matched to a gene. CDR1 and CDR2 from the germline V gene are SGHRS and YFSETQ. The CDR3 spells CASSLGPQGAGGYTF. DNA for the CDR3: TGCGCCAGCAGCTTGGGACCACAGGGGGCCGGTGGCTACACCTTC.

The chain combines TRBV6-5 with TRBJ2-2; D is possibly TRBD1 (6 bases). The CDR3 is 14 residues long. V was pared by 0 bases and J by 6 bases, with 8 bases between. In germline, CDR1 is MNHEY, CDR2 SVGAGI. As DNA, the CDR3 is TGTGCCAGCAGTTACTCACAGGGCTCCGGGGAGCTGTTTTTT. It translates to CASSYSQGSGELFF.

The chain recombines TRBV12-3 or TRBV12-4 with TRBJ1-2, with D uncertain. V was shortened by 6 bases and J by 6 bases, with 14 bases between the two germline ends. The CDR3 has 13 residues. The chain's CDR3 is CASRVEGKDGYTF. The CDR3 DNA reads as TGTGCCAGCAGGGTGGAGGGAAAGGATGGCTACACCTTC.

This clone was counted a single time. The J gene is TRBJ1-1, the V gene TRBV19, with D possibly being TRBD1 (6 bases). The CDR3 length is 16 residues. Trimming cost V 1 base and J 4 bases, with 16 bases left between them. Germline V gene lookup returns CDR1 LNHDA and CDR2 SQIVND (reference sequence). For the CDR3, the DNA is TGTGCCAGTAGTATAGGTCGGGGGGCGAGCGGCACTGAAGCTTTCTTT. The encoded protein is CASSIGRGASGTEAFF. Combining the CDR3 with reference TRBV19 and TRBJ1-1 gives the whole variable domain DGGITQSPKYLFRKEGQNVTLSCEQNLNHDAMYWYRQDPGQGLRLIYYSQIVNDFQKGDIAEGYSVSREKKESFPLTVTSAQKNPTAFYLCASSIGRGASGTEAFFGQGTRLTVV.

The chain has TRBV3-1 (or the pseudogene TRBV3-2) and TRBJ2-3; the match to TRBD2 covers 15 bases. The CDR3 contains 20 residues. Trimming at V came to 1 base and at J to 1 base, leaving 9 bases not matched to a gene. The germline V gene encodes CDR1 LGHDT and CDR2 YNNKEL (reference sequence). CDR3 nucleotide sequence: TGTGCCAGCAGCCAAGCAAGGGGACTAGCGGGAGGCCGGGGCACAGATACGCAGTATTTT. Its translation: CASSQARGLAGGRGTDTQYF.

The gene calls are TRBV7-2 and TRBJ2-5; possible D gene TRBD2, 5 bases. This CDR3 has 17 amino acids. Trimming shortened V by 1 base and J by 4 bases, and 19 bases separated the two germline ends. Germline V lookup: CDR1 SGHTA, CDR2 FQGNSA. In nucleotides, the CDR3 is TGTGCCAGCAGCTTAGATCGGCTGAGTGGCAGCGGAGAGACCCAGTACTTC. Its translation: CASSLDRLSGSGETQYF.

This clone appeared a few times. The V and J genes are TRBV4-1 and TRBJ2-2; 8 nucleotides line up with TRBD2. J was trimmed by 0 bases and V by 4 bases; bases with no gene match: 4. The CDR3 loop spans 16 amino acids. Germline values: CDR1 MGHRA, CDR2 YSYEKL. As DNA, the CDR3 is TGCGCCAGCAGCCGCGCGGGAGGCCCGAACACCGGGGAGCTGTTTTTT. This sequence encodes CASSRAGGPNTGELFF.

This clone was counted only a few times. The chain carries TRBV5-6 and TRBJ2-7; 8 bases are a match to TRBD1. CDR1 is SGHDT, CDR2 YYEEEE, per germline. The V and J ends lost 5 bases and 3 bases, in that order; junction bases with no gene match: 4. The length of the CDR3 is 13 residues. CDR3 protein: CASRNRGSYEQYF. The CDR3 DNA follows: TGTGCCAGCAGAAACAGGGGGAGCTACGAGCAGTACTTC. Looking up the rest from reference TRBV5-6 and TRBJ2-7 gives the full variable domain: DAGVTQSPTHLIKTRGQQVTLRCSPKSGHDTVSWYQQALGQGPQFIFQYYEEEERQRGNFPDRFSGHQFPNYSSELNVNALLLGDSALYLCASRNRGSYEQYFGPGTRLTVT.

This chain links TRBV2 with TRBJ2-2; D possibly corresponds to TRBD1 (6 bases). Germline CDR1 reads SNHLY; CDR2 reads FYNNEI. CDR3 length: 14 amino acids. The V end was cut by 4 bases, the J end by 4 bases, with 10 bases between. The CDR3 sequence: CASSVQGVTGELFF. CDR3 coding DNA: TGTGCCAGCAGTGTACAGGGTGTCACCGGGGAGCTGTTTTTT. Full variable domain (outside the CDR3, taken from reference TRBV2 and TRBJ2-2): EPEVTQTPSHQVTQMGQEVILRCVPISNHLYFYWYRQILGQKVEFLVSFYNNEISEKSEIFDDQFSVERPDGSNFTLKIRSTKLEDSAMYFCASSVQGVTGELFFGEGSRLTVL.

The chain has TRBV18 and TRBJ2-1, with D unclear. The CDR3 is made up of 15 amino acids. The germline V gene encodes CDR1 KGHSH and CDR2 LQKENI. V shed 1 base and J shed 5 bases, with 12 bases lying between them. The DNA for the CDR3 is TGTGCCAGCTCACCACTTCCCTCCCTAGACAATGAGCAGTTCTTC. This translates into CASSPLPSLDNEQFF.

The chain combines TRBV7-9 with TRBJ2-5, with TRBD1 matching 9 bases. Germline V gives CDR1 SEHNR, CDR2 FQNEAQ (reference sequence). V lost 4 bases to trimming and J lost 2 bases; unmatched junction nucleotides: 14. This CDR3 spans 18 amino acids. The CDR3 here is CASSSPGPGTGKQETQYF. The CDR3 DNA reads as TGTGCCAGCAGCTCCCCCGGACCCGGGACAGGGAAGCAAGAGACCCAGTACTTC.

This clone was recorded only once. This CDR3 is CATSRDRTGGTDTQYF. As DNA, the CDR3 is TGTGCCACCAGCAGAGATCGGACGGGAGGGACAGATACGCAGTATTTT. The genes are TRBV15 and TRBJ2-3; 8 bases fit TRBD2. Germline assignment: CDR1 LNHNV and CDR2 YYDKDF (reference sequence). Trimming cost V 0 bases and J 3 bases; bases outside gene matches: 5. The CDR3 has 16 residues.

J is TRBJ2-5 and V is TRBV27, with D perhaps TRBD2 (6 bases). Germline V gene sequence: CDR1 MNHEY, CDR2 SMNVEV (reference sequence). The CDR3 covers 16 residues. DNA for the CDR3: TGTGCAACGCGGGGTGGGGCAGCACTTATAGGGGAGACCCAGTACTTC. Protein product: CATRGGAALIGETQYF.

This rearrangement joins TRBV5-1 to TRBJ1-4; D is uncertain. Germline V lookup: CDR1 SGHRS, CDR2 YFSETQ. This CDR3 has 16 residues. Trimming left V 0 bases short and J 5 bases short, with 14 bases between. The CDR3 DNA reads as TGCGCCAGCAGCTTGGATCCCCCGGGAGGAAATGAAAAACTGTTTTTT. Translating it yields CASSLDPPGGNEKLFF.

The V gene is TRBV19, the J gene TRBJ1-2, with a tentative D call TRBD1 (5 bases). CDR3 length: 16 residues. V was clipped by 3 bases and J by 1 base, with 15 bases between them. Germline V lookup: CDR1 LNHDA, CDR2 SQIVND (reference sequence). The DNA of the CDR3 is TGTGCCAGTAGTATGTCAGCCAGGGCCCATAACTATGGCTACACCTTC. Translating it yields CASSMSARAHNYGYTF.

This chain joins TRBV3-1 (or the pseudogene TRBV3-2) and TRBJ1-1; 9 bases fit TRBD1. Unmatched junction bases numbered 5, after V lost 0 bases and J lost 6 bases. Per germline, CDR1 LGHDT and CDR2 YNNKEL (reference sequence). This CDR3 comprises 15 residues. In DNA, the CDR3 is TGTGCCAGCAGCCAAGACGTGGGGACAGGGTCTGAAGCTTTCTTT. Amino acid sequence: CASSQDVGTGSEAFF.

This chain uses TRBV6-5 with TRBJ2-1; possible D gene TRBD2, 5 bases. In germline, CDR1 is MNHEY, CDR2 SVGAGI. The V end lost 5 bases, the J end lost 5 bases, and 13 bases lay between the germline ends. This CDR3 region has 14 residues. CDR3 nucleotides: TGTGCCAGCAGTCCCTACCGGGATAACAATGAGCAGTTCTTC. Residues: CASSPYRDNNEQFF.

This clone has a handful of counts. The CDR3 region is CASIGLAGGGDTQYF. The CDR3 coding sequence is TGTGCCAGCATAGGACTAGCGGGAGGTGGAGATACGCAGTATTTT. The genes are TRBV6-5 and TRBJ2-3, with 14 bases that match TRBD2. V lost 7 bases, J lost 5 bases, and 5 bases stayed unmatched. The CDR3 totals 15 residues. The germline gives CDR1 MNHEY, CDR2 SVGAGI.